A single sample is the source of the 8 T cell receptor beta chains below, sequenced in a study of Tregs in tolerant kidney transplant recipients (dated by TCRdb to the late 2010s). The library was prepared using the immunoSEQ multiplex PCR assay. TCRdb took this table from immuneACCESS and kept in-frame rearrangements with V and J called. Such tables lack part of the clones; where checked against another copy, unresolved V genes explain under half of the gap, and the rest is unexplained. The sample table gives 50,000 to 65,000 clones. The top ten clones comprise about 0.82% of the sample. Sample time point, as interpreted from the label and publication: blood sample drawn before combined kidney and bone marrow transplant. Sequenced here: CD4+ T cells from blood, sampled before the transplant. These receptors all come from a human donor who received a combined kidney and bone marrow transplant.

To note about this clone: The CDR3 end is not reached by the read, which stops 3 residues before it; the germline J gene fills it in. The V gene is TRBV7-9, the J gene TRBJ2-2, with a tentative D call TRBD1 (6 bases). V was trimmed by 1 base and J by 6 bases, leaving 9 bases between them. The CDR3 covers 14 residues. CDR1 and CDR2 (germline): SEHNR, FQNEAQ (reference sequence). The CDR3 sequence: CASSLGRGPGELFF. Incomplete CDR3 DNA: TGTGCCAGCAGCTTAGGCAGGGGCCCCGGGGAG.

Regarding this clone: Read sequence stops 3 residues before the CDR3 end, and the germline J gene provides the missing end. This sequence joins TRBV7-2 and TRBJ2-5, with TRBD1 matching over 8 bases. The trim removed 1 base at V and 5 bases at J, leaving 6 bases unmatched. The CDR3 has 15 amino acids. The germline V gene has CDR1 SGHTA and CDR2 FQGNSA. The CDR3: CASSLGGAGGETQYF. CDR3 DNA, as far as it was read: TGTGCCAGCAGCTTAGGGGGGGCAGGGGGCGAGACC.

Turning to this clone: Coverage ceases 3 residues before the CDR3 finishes, and the germline J gene fills in the end. The chain employs TRBV19 and TRBJ2-1, with D possibly TRBD1 on 5 matching bases. The CDR3 extends over 16 amino acids. The germline V gene encodes CDR1 LNHDA and CDR2 SQIVND (reference sequence). V shed 3 bases and J shed 6 bases, with 18 bases lying between them. The covered CDR3 bases are TGTGCCAGTAGTATGGACGCAGGGTTTGTGAGCAATGAG. It specifies CASSMDAGFVSNE. The whole CDR3 sequence is CASSMDAGFVSNEQFF.

On this clone itself: The read ends 3 residues shy of where the CDR3 ends; the end is completed using the germline J gene. The chain employs TRBV6-2 or TRBV6-3 and TRBJ2-3; possibly TRBD2 for D (6 bases). From germline, CDR1 is MNHEY and CDR2 SVGEGT. The CDR3 loop spans 13 amino acids. The ends were cut back, 8 bases at V and 5 bases at J, with 14 bases in the middle. The CDR3 loop is CASRRDSGDTQYF. The part of the CDR3 DNA that was read is TGTGCCAGCCGTCGGGACTCAGGAGATACG.

A word on this clone: The read ends 3 residues early relative to the CDR3; the germline J gene fills the gap. The rearrangement uses TRBV11-2 and TRBJ2-3; perhaps TRBD2 as D (5 bases). The CDR3 has 12 amino acids. CDR1 is SGHAT and CDR2 is FQNNGV in the germline V gene. The germline V and J ends were trimmed by 5 bases and 4 bases, with 7 bases remaining between them. CDR3 DNA, as far as it was read: TGTGCCAGCAGCCCAGCGGCAGATACG. Protein: CASSPAADT. The full CDR3 is CASSPAADTQYF.

Note on this clone: The read terminates 3 residues before the CDR3 end, so the remaining end is supplied by the germline J gene. V and J are TRBV7-7 and TRBJ2-1; 9 bases map to TRBD1. Germline-derived CDR1 and CDR2 are SSHAT and FNYEAQ (reference sequence). The V segment lost 3 bases and the J segment 8 bases; nucleotides outside the gene matches: 5. The CDR3 has 14 amino acids. CDR3 bases read: TGTGCCAGCAGCTTTCTGGACAGGGGTTATGAG. Its protein product is CASSFLDRGYE. The CDR3 as a whole reads CASSFLDRGYEQFF.

The sequenced CDR3 bases are TGTGCCAGCAGTGACGACAGGGGAGGAGAGACC. This translates into CASSDDRGGET. The CDR3 in full is CASSDDRGGETQYF. The rearrangement uses TRBV7-7 and TRBJ2-5; 8 nucleotides agree with TRBD1. The read finishes 3 residues shy of the CDR3 end, and the germline J gene is used to complete it. V lost 6 bases to trimming and J lost 4 bases; unmatched junction nucleotides: 7. The CDR3 has 14 amino acids. Germline values: CDR1 SSHAT, CDR2 FNYEAQ (reference sequence).

About this clone: The CDR3 end lies 3 residues beyond the end of the read and is filled in from the germline J gene. The genes are TRBV11-3 and TRBJ1-5; no clear D gene. CDR1 is SGHNT, CDR2 YENEEA, per germline. The CDR3 contains 15 residues. CDR3 bases read: TGTGCAAGTCGCTTAGCAGGATATAGCAATCAGCCC. Translating it yields CASRLAGYSNQP. The complete CDR3 sequence is CASRLAGYSNQPQHF.